The rows below give T cell receptor beta chains drawn from one sample of a study of lymphopenia after photon versus proton radiotherapy. Data came from immunoSEQ multiplex PCR; TCRdb stores just in-frame clones and leaves some out. Of about 26,000 clones listed, 90% are singletons. The sequencing here drew on peripheral blood, taken from a patient treated with photon-based radiotherapy. The receptors were sampled from a woman in her fifties or sixties with cholangiocarcinoma. The CDR3 runs from the conserved cysteine through the conserved F or W. D genes are given only for firm matches. Clone size is given for some rows only: seen once, a few or many times, or a class if the clone is expanded.

v_gene	j_gene	abundance	d_gene	CDR3aa	CDR3nt
TRBV5-1	TRBJ2-3	-	-	CASSPTGYPTDTQYF	TGCGCCAGCAGTCCCACTGGTTACCCCACAGATACGCAGTATTTT
TRBV7-7	TRBJ2-2	-	-	CASSYDFSGELFF	TGTGCTAGCAGCTACGACTTCAGTGGGGAGCTGTTTTTT
TRBV2	TRBJ2-5	once	-	CASSPLQETQYF	TGTGCCAGCAGTCCCCTCCAAGAGACCCAGTACTTC
TRBV9	TRBJ1-6	-	TRBD1	CASSVGPGQGRYSPLHF	TGTGCCAGCAGCGTAGGACCGGGACAGGGCAGGTATTCACCCCTCCACTTT
TRBV19	TRBJ2-6	-	-	CASSTSGANVLTF	TGTGCCAGTAGTACGAGCGGGGCCAACGTCCTGACTTTC
TRBV11-2	TRBJ1-1	-	-	CASSLGGANTEAFF	TGTGCCAGCAGCTTAGGGGGGGCGAACACTGAAGCTTTCTTT
TRBV2	TRBJ2-5	-	TRBD1	CASTIRGLLRAQYF	TGTGCCAGCACCATTAGGGGGCTCTTGCGGGCCCAGTACTTC
TRBV7-2	TRBJ2-1	-	TRBD2	CASSFSGGAVEQFF	TGTGCCAGCAGCTTTAGCGGGGGGGCCGTTGAGCAGTTCTTC
TRBV21-1	TRBJ1-2	-	-	CASTRGAGQRNYGYTF	TGTGCCAGCACCAGGGGGGCAGGCCAAAGGAACTATGGCTACACCTTC
TRBV7-9	TRBJ1-2	-	-	CASSLATANYGYTF	TGTGCCAGCAGCTTAGCGACAGCTAACTATGGCTACACCTTC
TRBV9	TRBJ2-7	-	-	CASSVGRSSYEQYF	TGTGCCAGCAGCGTAGGAAGAAGCTCCTACGAGCAGTACTTC
TRBV14	TRBJ1-6	-	-	CASSLEGSSYNSPLHF	TGTGCCAGCAGCCTCGAGGGAAGCTCCTATAATTCACCCCTCCACTTT
TRBV14	TRBJ1-2	once	TRBD1	CASSHSGQGTNYGYTF	TGTGCCAGCAGCCATTCCGGACAGGGGACTAACTATGGCTACACCTTC
TRBV6-6	TRBJ1-5	-	-	CASSFRGRNQPQHF	TGTGCCAGCAGTTTCAGGGGAAGGAATCAGCCCCAGCATTTT
TRBV5-1	TRBJ1-2	-	TRBD1	CASSFYRQGASDGYTF	TGCGCCAGCAGCTTCTACCGGCAGGGGGCATCGGATGGCTACACCTTC
TRBV11-2	TRBJ1-2	few	-	CASSLGLGNYGYTF	TGTGCCAGCAGCTTAGGGCTGGGGAACTATGGCTACACCTTC
TRBV27	TRBJ1-2	-	-	CASSPDRTASYPNYGYTF	TGTGCCAGCAGTCCTGATAGGACAGCCAGCTATCCTAACTATGGCTACACCTTC
TRBV4-1	TRBJ1-2	-	-	CASSQDGLGGGYTF	TGCGCCAGCAGCCAAGACGGGTTGGGGGGAGGCTACACCTTC
TRBV30	TRBJ1-1	-	-	CAWSRPGWAEAFF	TGTGCCTGGAGTCGGCCAGGGTGGGCTGAAGCTTTCTTT
TRBV27	TRBJ2-7	-	-	CASSLYGSLSYEQYF	TGTGCCAGCAGTTTATACGGCTCCCTCTCCTACGAGCAGTACTTC
TRBV6-5	TRBJ2-7	once	-	CASQIEAYSNYEQYF	TGTGCCAGCCAAATTGAGGCCTACTCCAACTACGAGCAGTACTTC
TRBV6-5	TRBJ2-7	-	-	CASSFRGVHEQYF	TGTGCCAGCAGTTTTCGGGGAGTCCACGAGCAGTACTTC
TRBV9	TRBJ1-3	-	-	CASSVLPSSGNTIYF	TGTGCCAGCAGCGTGCTACCTAGCTCTGGAAACACCATATATTTT
TRBV15	TRBJ2-1	-	TRBD2	CATSRAGGLSEQFF	TGTGCCACCAGCAGAGCGGGGGGGCTATCTGAGCAGTTCTTC
TRBV7-2	TRBJ2-5	-	TRBD2	CASSSPRGGTPRTQYF	TGTGCCAGCAGCTCACCCCGCGGGGGGACGCCTAGGACCCAGTACTTC
TRBV7-9	TRBJ2-1	-	-	CASSSTPQFDEQFF	TGTGCCAGCAGCTCGACGCCGCAGTTCGATGAGCAGTTCTTC
TRBV6-1	TRBJ1-5	-	-	CASSREGSNQPQHF	TGTGCCAGCAGTCGGGAGGGTAGCAATCAGCCCCAGCATTTT
TRBV7-2	TRBJ2-3	once	TRBD2	CASSLTAFGGAATDTQYF	TGTGCCAGCAGCTTAACCGCGTTCGGGGGGGCCGCCACAGATACGCAGTATTTT
TRBV19	TRBJ1-4	-	-	CASSMGMGEKLFF	TGTGCCAGTAGTATGGGTATGGGAGAAAAACTGTTTTTT
TRBV18	TRBJ2-2	-	-	CASSPHLYGELFF	TGTGCCAGCTCACCACATCTCTACGGGGAGCTGTTTTTT
TRBV25-1	TRBJ1-3	-	-	CASSERGLDYSGNTIYF	TGTGCCAGCAGTGAGAGGGGCCTGGATTACTCTGGAAACACCATATATTTT
TRBV5-6	TRBJ1-2	-	TRBD1	CASSFNRGGFGYTF	TGTGCCAGCAGCTTCAACAGGGGTGGGTTTGGCTACACCTTC
TRBV7-2	TRBJ2-7	-	-	CASSLAGMSHEQYF	TGTGCCAGCAGCTTAGCGGGGATGAGTCACGAGCAGTACTTC
TRBV28	TRBJ1-6	-	-	CASSLFGRRPGNSPLHF	TGTGCCAGCAGTTTGTTCGGTAGGCGGCCGGGTAATTCACCCCTCCACTTT
TRBV19	TRBJ1-1	-	-	CASTPHRQFGDTEAFF	TGTGCCAGTACCCCCCATAGACAGTTTGGGGACACTGAAGCTTTCTTT
TRBV25-1	TRBJ2-1	-	-	CASGRGAEQFF	TGTGCCAGCGGACGGGGCGCTGAGCAGTTCTTC
TRBV10-2	TRBJ1-5	-	-	CASRPWGFSNQPQHF	TGCGCCAGCAGACCTTGGGGTTTCAGCAATCAGCCCCAGCATTTT
TRBV11-2	TRBJ1-2	-	TRBD1	CASSPGTGDYGYTF	TGTGCCAGCAGTCCCGGGACAGGGGATTATGGCTACACCTTC
TRBV30	TRBJ1-1	-	-	CAWSPRGLRNTEAFF	TGTGCCTGGAGTCCCCGGGGCTTGAGAAACACTGAAGCTTTCTTT
TRBV6-1	TRBJ1-3	-	TRBD1	CASSEVYERRGLNTIYF	TGTGCCAGCAGTGAAGTATATGAAAGGAGGGGGCTTAACACCATATATTTT
TRBV10-3	TRBJ2-7	-	-	CAIGKGRAYEQYF	TGTGCCATCGGGAAGGGCAGGGCCTACGAGCAGTACTTC
TRBV7-9	TRBJ2-5	-	TRBD2	CASTPGGETQYF	TGTGCCAGCACCCCGGGGGGGGAGACCCAGTACTTC
TRBV27	TRBJ1-5	medium-sized	-	CASTDRPSQPQHF	TGTGCCAGCACCGACAGGCCCAGTCAGCCCCAGCATTTT
TRBV18	TRBJ2-7	-	-	CASSQLPPYRGYEQYF	TGTGCCAGCTCACAGCTCCCTCCTTACAGAGGCTACGAGCAGTACTTC
TRBV18	TRBJ2-5	-	-	CASSGTTSETQYF	TGTGCCAGCTCCGGGACCACGTCAGAGACCCAGTACTTC
TRBV19	TRBJ1-2	few	-	CASSLSGRAGGYTF	TGTGCCAGTAGTCTCTCAGGAAGGGCTGGCGGCTACACCTTC
TRBV6-5	TRBJ1-2	-	TRBD1	CASSYQGQGGLRYTF	TGTGCCAGCAGTTACCAGGGACAGGGTGGACTGCGCTACACCTTC
TRBV7-9	TRBJ2-3	-	TRBD1	CASSPGTGGATQYF	TGTGCCAGCAGTCCCGGGACAGGGGGGGCTACGCAGTATTTT
TRBV10-3	TRBJ1-2	-	TRBD1	CAIRDRGGLEKGYTF	TGTGCCATCAGGGACAGGGGTGGATTGGAAAAAGGCTACACCTTC
TRBV7-8	TRBJ2-5	once	TRBD1	CASTVGSTGGQETQYF	TGTGCCAGCACCGTAGGTTCGACAGGGGGCCAGGAGACCCAGTACTTC
TRBV4-1	TRBJ2-2	-	TRBD1	CASSRQGAPGELFF	TGCGCCAGCAGCCGGCAGGGGGCCCCCGGGGAGCTGTTTTTT
TRBV5-1	TRBJ2-5	-	TRBD1	CASSPGQAVTQETQYF	TGCGCCAGCAGCCCCGGACAGGCTGTAACCCAAGAGACCCAGTACTTC